The 28 T cell receptor beta chains listed next were all sequenced from one sample in a study of shared clonotypes between healthy human individuals. This table comes from immunoSEQ multiplex PCR, and its TCRdb copy is limited to in-frame clones, with some not included. The sample carries millions of clones, roughly 92% recorded once. Material for sequencing was naive CD4+ T cells sorted from blood. Subset specified: CD45RA+ positively selected. Every receptor here comes from a man aged 18 to 29 in good health.

The chain joins TRBV19 to TRBJ1-4; 8 nucleotides align to TRBD1. With V trimmed by 5 bases and J by 0 bases, 14 bases remained unmatched. This CDR3 has 19 residues. Germline CDR1 and CDR2: LNHDA and SQIVND (reference sequence). The CDR3 loop reads CASSWRTGRARATNEKLFF. The DNA of the CDR3 is TGTGCCAGTAGTTGGCGGACAGGGAGGGCCCGCGCAACTAATGAAAAACTGTTTTTT. The whole variable domain, remainder taken from reference TRBV19 and TRBJ1-4, is DGGITQSPKYLFRKEGQNVTLSCEQNLNHDAMYWYRQDPGQGLRLIYYSQIVNDFQKGDIAEGYSVSREKKESFPLTVTSAQKNPTAFYLCASSWRTGRARATNEKLFFGSGTQLSVL.

In regard to this clone: Additional DNA sequences in this sample encode the identical CDR3. The chain joins TRBV19 to TRBJ2-5; TRBD1 matches 8 bases. The V segment lost 6 bases and the J segment 1 base; nucleotides outside the gene matches: 4. The CDR3 runs 14 residues. Germline V gives CDR1 LNHDA, CDR2 SQIVND (reference sequence). CDR3 in amino acids: CASRTTGGQETQYF. In DNA form, the CDR3 reads TGTGCCAGTAGAACTACAGGGGGCCAAGAGACCCAGTACTTC.

The chain joins TRBV30 to TRBJ2-1, with D possibly being TRBD1 (6 bases). The CDR3 is 13 residues long. V was pared by 0 bases and J by 9 bases, with 12 bases between. CDR1 is GTSNPN, CDR2 SVGIG, per germline (reference sequence). CDR3 region: CAWSVQGHTEQFF. For the CDR3, the DNA is TGTGCCTGGAGTGTACAGGGACACACTGAGCAGTTCTTC.

The chain is built from TRBV11-2 and TRBJ2-6; a weak D match, TRBD1 (5 bases). The CDR3 sequence is 16 residues long. V was pared by 1 base and J by 0 bases, with 7 bases between. Germline CDR1 SGHAT, CDR2 FQNNGV. The CDR3 here is CASSLAGHSGANVLTF. CDR3 nucleotide sequence: TGTGCCAGCAGCTTAGCAGGACACTCTGGGGCCAACGTCCTGACTTTC.

The gene calls are TRBV10-1 and TRBJ2-1, with 10 bases fitting TRBD2. The junction had 16 bases not matched to a gene; V was cut back by 2 bases and J by 0 bases. The CDR3 is 21 amino acids. Germline lookup yields CDR1 WNHNN and CDR2 SYGVQD (reference sequence). The CDR3 nucleotides read TGCGCCAGCAGTGAGAGGGGTCTAGCGGGGGTCTACTCATCCTCCTACAATGAGCAGTTCTTC. Translation: CASSERGLAGVYSSSYNEQFF.

The V and J genes are TRBV28 and TRBJ1-6; tentatively, D is TRBD1 (5 bases). The length of the CDR3 is 15 residues. The V gene's germline CDR1 is MDHEN and CDR2 SYDVKM. Trimming shortened V by 6 bases and J by 10 bases, and 19 bases separated the two germline ends. CDR3 loop: CASSPRGVGSSPLHF. For the CDR3, the DNA is TGTGCCAGCAGCCCTCGAGGGGTAGGAAGCTCACCCCTCCACTTT.

The table lists this clone with a count of one. This chain uses TRBV14 with TRBJ2-7; 8 bases align to TRBD1. CDR1 is SGHDN, CDR2 FVKESK, per germline. The CDR3 runs 15 residues. V gave up 1 base and J gave up 6 bases; unmatched junction bases: 8. Here the CDR3 DNA reads TGTGCCAGCAGCCAAGTCAGGACAGGGTTGGGCGAGCAGTACTTC. This translates into CASSQVRTGLGEQYF.

The CDR3, as DNA: TGTGCCAGCAGCTTAGTGGGGGGGGCCGGCTCCTACGAGCAGTACTTC. This codes for CASSLVGGAGSYEQYF. The chain joins TRBV11-2 to TRBJ2-7; TRBD2 might be the D (7 bases). The CDR3 is 16 amino acids. Germline V gene sequence: CDR1 SGHAT, CDR2 FQNNGV. Between the trimmed V and J ends, which lost 1 base and 0 bases, there was a span of 13 bases. The variable domain in full, with the rest retrieved from reference TRBV11-2 and TRBJ2-7, is EAGVAQSPRYKIIEKRQSVAFWCNPISGHATLYWYQQILGQGPKLLIQFQNNGVVDDSQLPKDRFSAERLKGVDSTLKIQPAKLEDSAVYLCASSLVGGAGSYEQYFGPGTRLTVT.

The CDR3 DNA reads TGTACTACGCGACAGCTCTCTGGGGCCAACGTCCTGACTTTC. This translates into CTTRQLSGANVLTF. This sequence joins TRBV6-1 and TRBJ2-6; D might be TRBD1 (5 bases). CDR1 MNHNS and CDR2 SASEGT come from the germline V gene. CDR3 length: 14 amino acids.

Details on this clone: Different DNA sequences within this sample yield the same CDR3. V and J are TRBV18 and TRBJ2-7, with D tentatively TRBD1 or TRBD2 (6 bases each). Trimming took off 1 base at V and 5 bases at J, with 9 bases between the two ends. The germline V gene has CDR1 KGHSH and CDR2 LQKENI. The CDR3 totals 13 residues. CDR3 region: CASSPRGAHEQYF. The CDR3 nucleotides are TGTGCCAGCTCACCACGGGGGGCCCACGAGCAGTACTTC.

The rearrangement uses TRBV4-1 and TRBJ1-6; D unclear. CDR3 length: 15 amino acids. Trimming removed 2 bases from V and 8 bases from J, with 13 bases in between. Per the germline V gene, CDR1 is MGHRA and CDR2 is YSYEKL. The CDR3, as DNA: TGCGCCAGCAGCCAACAAGATAGAGATGATTCACCCCTCCACTTT. Translated: CASSQQDRDDSPLHF.

V is TRBV15 and J is TRBJ1-1; D not certain. Germline assignment: CDR1 LNHNV and CDR2 YYDKDF (reference sequence). This CDR3 region has 15 residues. Trimming took off 0 bases at V and 1 base at J, with 9 bases between the two ends. For the CDR3, the DNA is TGTGCCACCAGCAGAGATCCGGCCCAGAACACTGAAGCTTTCTTT. Encoded protein: CATSRDPAQNTEAFF.

The V call is TRBV4-2, the J call TRBJ2-1, with TRBD1 identical over 7 bases. The V and J ends lost 1 base and 9 bases, in that order; junction bases with no gene match: 3. Germline CDR1 and CDR2: LGHNA and YNFKEQ. The CDR3 length is 13 residues. CDR3 in amino acids: CASSQGQGSEQFF. CDR3 nucleotide sequence: TGTGCCAGCAGCCAAGGACAGGGCAGTGAGCAGTTCTTC.

The rearrangement uses TRBV12-5 and TRBJ1-2, with unresolved D. The CDR3 is 12 amino acids. V lost 2 bases to trimming and J lost 5 bases, with 6 bases between them. CDR1 and CDR2 from the germline V gene are LGHNT and FRNRAP. The CDR3 region is CASGLMGYGYTF. As DNA, the CDR3 is TGTGCTAGTGGTTTGATGGGATATGGCTACACCTTC.

The gene calls are TRBV30 and TRBJ1-6; 8 bases align to TRBD1. CDR1 and CDR2 from the germline V gene are GTSNPN and SVGIG (reference sequence). The CDR3 totals 20 residues. Trimming removed 5 bases from V and 0 bases from J; junction bases left unmatched: 18. CDR3 nucleotides: TGTGCCTGGGCTGGGGCCTGGACAGGGTTATCCCTCTCCTATAATTCACCCCTCCACTTT. As protein: CAWAGAWTGLSLSYNSPLHF.

This chain connects TRBV19 to TRBJ1-6, with D unclear. CDR1 is LNHDA, CDR2 SQIVND, per germline (reference sequence). V was pared by 1 base and J by 9 bases, with 16 bases between. The length of the CDR3 is 16 residues. CDR3 in amino acids: CASSIGRLPGGSPLHF. For the CDR3, the DNA is TGTGCCAGTAGTATAGGGCGGCTTCCGGGAGGTTCACCCCTCCACTTT.

Comment on this clone: At one end the junction does not follow the germline gene, possibly because of a read error. The rearrangement uses TRBV7-7 and TRBJ2-5, with 7 bases identical to TRBD1. Germline assignment: CDR1 SSHAT and CDR2 FNYEAQ (reference sequence). The length of the CDR3 is 13 residues. CDR3 in amino acids: CASSSGQQETQYF. CDR3 coding DNA: TGTGCTAGCAGCTCGGGACAGCAGGAGACCCAGTACTTC.

The chain is built from TRBV9 and TRBJ2-7; maybe TRBD1 (5 bases). Looked up from germline, CDR1 is SGDLS and CDR2 is YYNGEE. V was pared by 0 bases and J by 3 bases, with 22 bases between. The CDR3 contains 18 residues. DNA for the CDR3: TGTGCCAGCAGCGTAGCCTCCAACCAGGGCATTCATCACTACGAGCAGTACTTC. It encodes CASSVASNQGIHHYEQYF.

V and J are TRBV7-2 and TRBJ2-7; 8 bases map to TRBD2. J gave up 1 base and V 6 bases, and 5 bases lay outside the gene matches. CDR1 and CDR2 (germline): SGHTA, FQGNSA. CDR3 size: 14 residues. CDR3 in DNA: TGTGCCAGCAGGCTAGCGGGTTCTTCCTACGAGCAGTACTTC. It specifies CASRLAGSSYEQYF.

This clone was counted a single time. The chain has TRBV28 and TRBJ2-7, with D perhaps TRBD1 (6 bases). CDR3 length equals 13 residues. V dropped 7 bases and J dropped 2 bases, with 12 bases sitting between them. Germline CDR1 is MDHEN and CDR2 is SYDVKM. CDR3 protein: CASTLQGPYEQYF. The CDR3 DNA reads TGTGCCAGCACCCTACAGGGACCCTACGAGCAGTACTTC.

This chain links TRBV6-1 with TRBJ1-1; D is unresolved. The ends were cut back, 2 bases at V and 5 bases at J, with 12 bases in the middle. The CDR3 extends over 14 amino acids. CDR1 is MNHNS and CDR2 is SASEGT in the germline V gene. The CDR3 DNA is TGTGCCAGCAGTGAACCGGGGATCATGACTGAAGCTTTCTTT. Protein sequence: CASSEPGIMTEAFF.

As concerns this clone: Other DNA sequences in this specimen translate into the identical CDR3. V and J are TRBV7-2 and TRBJ1-1; unclear D gene. Germline V lookup: CDR1 SGHTA, CDR2 FQGNSA. Trimming took off 1 base at V and 1 base at J, with 4 bases between the two ends. This CDR3 contains 13 residues. CDR3 residues: CASSLGTNTEAFF. DNA of the CDR3: TGTGCCAGCAGCTTAGGAACGAACACTGAAGCTTTCTTT.

The genes are TRBV18 and TRBJ1-3, with D possibly being TRBD1 (6 bases). This CDR3 contains 16 residues. CDR1 is KGHSH and CDR2 is LQKENI in the germline V gene. With 0 bases removed from V and 2 bases from J, the gap between germline ends came to 11 bases. The CDR3 DNA sequence: TGTGCCAGCTCACCACCGTACAGGGAGGCTGGAAACACCATATATTTT. It specifies CASSPPYREAGNTIYF.

The rearrangement uses TRBV4-3 and TRBJ1-4, with TRBD1 matching 7 bases. V shed 1 base, J shed 4 bases, and the junction held 3 bases outside the gene matches. Germline CDR1 is LGHNA and CDR2 is YSLEER. The CDR3 totals 15 residues. CDR3 sequence reads: CASSQVNRGNEKLFF. In nucleotides, the CDR3 is TGCGCCAGCAGCCAAGTTAACAGGGGTAATGAAAAACTGTTTTTT.

The chain is built from TRBV27 and TRBJ1-2; D remains unclear. V dropped 4 bases and J dropped 1 base, with 10 bases sitting between them. This CDR3 has 14 residues. CDR1 and CDR2 (germline): MNHEY, SMNVEV (reference sequence). The CDR3: CASSSRVFNYGYTF. The CDR3 DNA reads TGTGCCAGCAGTTCCCGAGTCTTTAACTATGGCTACACCTTC.

The rearrangement joins TRBV7-2 to TRBJ2-5; 9 positions agree with TRBD2. The J segment lost 4 bases and the V segment lost 3 bases, leaving 6 bases of the junction unmatched. CDR1 and CDR2 (germline): SGHTA, FQGNSA. The CDR3 is made up of 15 amino acids. Here the CDR3 DNA reads TGTGCCAGCAGCTTCGCTAGCGGGACCGGAGAGACCCAGTACTTC. This sequence encodes CASSFASGTGETQYF.

This chain connects TRBV4-1 to TRBJ1-4; no reliable D call. Between the trimmed V and J ends, which lost 3 bases and 0 bases, there was a span of 11 bases. This CDR3 has 16 amino acids. Germline V gives CDR1 MGHRA, CDR2 YSYEKL. CDR3 residues: CASSQIQIATNEKLFF. The CDR3 bases are TGCGCCAGCAGCCAGATACAGATTGCAACTAATGAAAAACTGTTTTTT.

On this clone itself: The sample carries other DNA sequences with the same CDR3. The gene calls are TRBV19 and TRBJ2-1; no clear D gene. V lost 3 bases, J lost 6 bases, and 3 bases lay in between. CDR1 is LNHDA, CDR2 SQIVND, per germline (reference sequence). CDR3 size: 11 residues. CDR3 sequence reads: CASSIGNEQFF. The CDR3 coding sequence is TGTGCCAGTAGTATTGGCAATGAGCAGTTCTTC.